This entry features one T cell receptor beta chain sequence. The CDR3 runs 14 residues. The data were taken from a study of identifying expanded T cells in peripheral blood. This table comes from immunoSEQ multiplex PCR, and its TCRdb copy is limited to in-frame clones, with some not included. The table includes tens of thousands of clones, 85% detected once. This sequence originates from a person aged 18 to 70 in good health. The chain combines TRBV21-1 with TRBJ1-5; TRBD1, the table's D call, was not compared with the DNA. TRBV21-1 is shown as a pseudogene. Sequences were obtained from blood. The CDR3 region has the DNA TGTGCCAGCACCCAAAACAGGGTCAATCAGCCCCAGCATTTT. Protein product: CASTQNRVNQPQHF.